The clone carrying this TCR beta chain was observed many times. Its antigen is currently unknown. This sample was included in a study of identical twins. Overall study results and limits: There is a chance that invariant MAIT and iNKT cells partially muddied zero-insertion analyses.

Template switching created a universal primer site, and the cDNA included unique molecular identifiers. TCRdb itself ran the 5' RACE reads through MiXCR, one entry per CDR3 protein. This sample has 450,000 to 650,000 distinct CDR3 sequences; over 8.5% occur once, and the top ten carry roughly 3%. With 2 bases removed from V and 0 bases from J, the gap between germline ends came to 6 bases. In germline, CDR1 is MNHEY, CDR2 SMNVEV (reference sequence). The CDR3 sequence is 14 residues long. These same records also appear under a second study, on yellow fever vaccine responses in identical twins.

The rearrangement links TRBV27 to TRBJ2-3; D remains unclear. The specimen sequenced was PBMCs. This TCR came from a woman aged 18-29 years in good health. The CDR3 is CASSLEKSTDTQYF. In DNA, the CDR3 is TGTGCCAGCAGTTTAGAGAAGAGCACAGATACGCAGTATTTT.